Presented here are 20 T cell receptor beta chains from one specimen sequenced in a study of human T cells and chemical hapten exposure. MiXCR was run by TCRdb on the RACE reads, yielding one entry per CDR3 protein. The sample records 50,000 or so distinct CDR3 sequences, roughly 10% being singletons. Specified time point: patch test 3, about 24 weeks after DPC sensitization. Specified treatment: therapeutic diphenylcyclopropenone sensitization with weekly scalp DPC. Source: whole blood, taken in connection with sensitization to the hapten diphenylcyclopropenone (DPC). These TCRs come from a woman aged 40 to 49 with alopecia areata. Some clones in this sample may be carry-over from other donors' samples.

The chain employs TRBV6-2 or TRBV6-3 and TRBJ2-1, with 10 bases matching TRBD1. Germline assignment: CDR1 MNHEY and CDR2 SVGEGT. The CDR3 is 15 amino acids. V shed 5 bases and J 8 bases; nucleotides not matched to a gene: 9. The CDR3, as DNA: TGTGCCAGCAGTACTTCCGGGACAGGGGCCGATGAGCAGTTCTTC. Translating it yields CASSTSGTGADEQFF.

This clonotype was seen at least ten times. The DNA of the CDR3 is TGCAGCGGGGACAACCAAGAGACCCAGTACTTC. It encodes CSGDNQETQYF. The chain combines TRBV29-1 with TRBJ2-5; D is perhaps TRBD1 (6 bases). V gave up 7 bases and J gave up 0 bases, with 6 bases separating them. The CDR3 is 11 residues long. The germline V gene encodes CDR1 SQVTM and CDR2 ANQGSEA.

In its sample, this clonotype was seen a few times. The J gene is TRBJ2-3, the V gene TRBV18; D call uncertain. The CDR3 consists of 13 residues. Trimming shortened V by 2 bases and J by 4 bases, and 7 bases separated the two germline ends. Germline V gene lookup returns CDR1 KGHSH and CDR2 LQKENI. Here the CDR3 reads CASSPNKADTQYF. DNA for the CDR3: TGTGCCAGCTCACCAAACAAGGCAGATACGCAGTATTTT.

This clonotype was counted many times. The chain joins TRBV12-3 or TRBV12-4 to TRBJ1-2; a possible D gene is TRBD1 (5 bases). V lost 8 bases and J lost 7, with 17 bases in between. CDR3 length: 13 amino acids. CDR3 DNA sequence: TGTGCCAGCTTCCCTGGGGGGGGAGGTGGCTACACCTTC. This encodes CASFPGGGGGYTF.

This clonotype was seen at least ten times. V gene TRBV6-6 combines with J gene TRBJ1-3; no definite D call. The CDR3 totals 14 residues. CDR1 is MNHNY, CDR2 SVGAGI, per germline (reference sequence). The ends were cut back, 7 bases at V and 0 bases at J, with 10 bases in the middle. The CDR3 nucleotides are TGTGCCAGCACAATGACGAACTCTGGAAACACCATATATTTT. Encoded protein: CASTMTNSGNTIYF.

The chain recombines TRBV7-8 with TRBJ1-4; D unclear. This CDR3 is 15 amino acids long. Germline V lookup: CDR1 SGHVS, CDR2 FQNEAQ. Trimming shortened V by 5 bases and J by 7 bases, and 17 bases separated the two germline ends. CDR3 DNA sequence: TGTGCCAGCAGCCGTACGACCCAGTCACCTGAAAAACTGTTTTTT. Its protein is CASSRTTQSPEKLFF.

This clonotype showed up just a few times. This chain joins TRBV6-5 and TRBJ2-7; D assignment may be TRBD1 or TRBD2 (5 bases each). V gave up 0 bases and J gave up 4 bases, with 10 bases separating them. Germline assignment: CDR1 MNHEY and CDR2 SVGAGI. The CDR3 has 14 amino acids. The CDR3 here is CASSYSPGRYEQYF. The CDR3 bases are TGTGCCAGCAGTTACTCCCCGGGACGATACGAGCAGTACTTC.

The rearrangement links TRBV20-1 to TRBJ1-2, with 8 bases fitting TRBD1. Germline V CDR1 and CDR2: DFQATT, SNEGSKA (reference sequence). Germline trimming cut 5 bases from V and 3 bases from J; bases unmatched to any gene: 14. The CDR3 extends over 16 amino acids. CDR3 sequence: CSAPSFRRQGYYGYTF. The CDR3 DNA follows: TGCAGTGCTCCATCTTTTCGGAGACAGGGGTACTATGGCTACACCTTC.

This clonotype showed up many times. The V gene is TRBV5-1, the J gene TRBJ2-7; the D gene is possibly TRBD1 (5 bases). The CDR3 runs to 13 residues. Per the germline V gene, CDR1 is SGHRS and CDR2 is YFSETQ. V dropped 0 bases and J dropped 6 bases, with 10 bases sitting between them. The CDR3: CASSLGQGGEQYF. The DNA for the CDR3 is TGCGCCAGCAGCTTGGGCCAGGGCGGCGAGCAGTACTTC.

In its sample, this clonotype was seen many times. The V call is TRBV30, the J call TRBJ1-5, with TRBD1 as a possible D gene (6 bases). The ends were cut back, 1 base at V and 4 bases at J, with 11 bases in the middle. This CDR3 has 14 amino acids. In germline, CDR1 is GTSNPN, CDR2 SVGIG (reference sequence). CDR3: CAWSADSSNQPQHF. In DNA, the CDR3 is TGTGCCTGGAGTGCGGACAGTTCAAATCAGCCCCAGCATTTT.

The sample holds many counts of this clonotype. The CDR3 sequence is CASKGTGGTDTQYF. The CDR3 nucleotides read TGTGCCAGCAAGGGGACAGGGGGCACAGATACGCAGTATTTT. This chain connects TRBV2 to TRBJ2-3, with 10 bases fitting TRBD1. The CDR3 spans 14 residues. Germline V gene lookup returns CDR1 SNHLY and CDR2 FYNNEI. Trimming at V came to 7 bases and at J to 1 base, leaving 2 bases not matched to a gene.

V gene TRBV29-1 combines with J gene TRBJ2-4; D ambiguous. This CDR3 is 11 amino acids long. Germline V gene data show CDR1 as SQVTM and CDR2 as ANQGSEA. V was pared by 6 bases and J by 6 bases, with 9 bases between. The CDR3 reads CSVGTGNIQYF. CDR3 in DNA: TGCAGCGTCGGCACTGGAAACATTCAGTACTTC.

This clonotype has more than one count but fewer than ten. The V and J genes are TRBV6-4 and TRBJ2-3; possible D gene TRBD1, 7 bases. CDR3 size: 15 residues. Germline values: CDR1 MRHNA, CDR2 SNTAGT. V was pared by 3 bases and J by 3 bases, with 13 bases between. In DNA form, the CDR3 reads TGTGCCAGCAGTGAAGCAGGGGGAGGAACAGATACGCAGTATTTT. Encoded protein: CASSEAGGGTDTQYF.

There are a few counts of this clonotype. V and J are TRBV12-3 or TRBV12-4 and TRBJ2-3, with a possible D match to TRBD2 (6 bases). The CDR3 has 14 residues. V lost 7 bases and J lost 6, with 17 bases in between. The CDR3: CASTRRAGWDTQYF. CDR3 coding DNA: TGTGCCAGCACCCGTAGGGCGGGATGGGATACGCAGTATTTT.

In its sample, this clonotype was seen many times. This chain joins TRBV5-1 and TRBJ2-5, with 8 bases identical to TRBD1. This CDR3 spans 14 amino acids. Germline V gene sequence: CDR1 SGHRS, CDR2 YFSETQ. V was pared by 3 bases and J by 2 bases, with 3 bases of the junction left unmatched. CDR3 nucleotide sequence: TGCGCCAGCAGCTCAAGGACAGGGCAAGAGACCCAGTACTTC. It translates to CASSSRTGQETQYF.

This sequence joins TRBV4-3 and TRBJ2-7; 7 bases map to TRBD1. The trim removed 3 bases at V and 0 bases at J, leaving 2 bases unmatched. Per germline, CDR1 LGHNA and CDR2 YSLEER. CDR3 length equals 14 residues. The chain's CDR3 is CASSQDRSSYEQYF. For the CDR3, the DNA is TGCGCCAGCAGCCAGGACAGGAGCTCCTACGAGCAGTACTTC.

This clonotype was counted a few times. The chain has TRBV2 and TRBJ1-5; the match to TRBD1 covers 7 bases. CDR1 and CDR2 (germline): SNHLY, FYNNEI. The V segment lost 5 bases and the J segment 7 bases; nucleotides outside the gene matches: 8. The length of the CDR3 is 14 residues. The CDR3 DNA follows: TGTGCCAGCAGTCGGGACAGAGAAGGGCAGCCCCAGCATTTT. This sequence encodes CASSRDREGQPQHF.

The rearrangement links TRBV7-9 to TRBJ1-5; D possibly corresponds to TRBD1 (5 bases). V gave up 2 bases and J gave up 5 bases, with 10 bases separating them. The CDR3 extends over 14 amino acids. The germline gives CDR1 SEHNR, CDR2 FQNEAQ (reference sequence). CDR3 sequence (DNA): TGTGCCAGCAGCTTATGGGGGTCCCATCAGCCCCAGCATTTT. Residues: CASSLWGSHQPQHF. Drawing the rest from reference TRBV7-9 and TRBJ1-5, the complete variable domain is DTGVSQNPRHKITKRGQNVTFRCDPISEHNRLYWYRQTLGQGPEFLTYFQNEAQLEKSRLLSDRFSAERPKGSFSTLEIQRTEQGDSAMYLCASSLWGSHQPQHFGDGTRLSIL.

In its sample, this clonotype was seen many times. This chain joins TRBV7-9 and TRBJ1-1; 8 bases agree with TRBD1. This CDR3 spans 14 amino acids. V shed 8 bases, J shed 3 bases, and the junction held 8 bases outside the gene matches. CDR1 SEHNR and CDR2 FQNEAQ come from the germline V gene (reference sequence). CDR3 nucleotide sequence: TGTGCCAGCGCAAAAGGACAGGGTCACACTGAAGCTTTCTTT. Translating gives CASAKGQGHTEAFF.

This clonotype appeared many times. Here the CDR3 DNA reads TGTGCCAGCAGTTCCGGGACAGGGTGGCTTGCGGGGGCCAACGTCCTGACTTTC. It encodes CASSSGTGWLAGANVLTF. The V call is TRBV6-2 or TRBV6-3, the J call TRBJ2-6; 9 bases fit TRBD1. The V gene's germline CDR1 is MNHEY and CDR2 SVGEGT. V dropped 4 bases and J dropped 4; count of bases not matched to a gene: 11. The CDR3 extends over 18 amino acids.